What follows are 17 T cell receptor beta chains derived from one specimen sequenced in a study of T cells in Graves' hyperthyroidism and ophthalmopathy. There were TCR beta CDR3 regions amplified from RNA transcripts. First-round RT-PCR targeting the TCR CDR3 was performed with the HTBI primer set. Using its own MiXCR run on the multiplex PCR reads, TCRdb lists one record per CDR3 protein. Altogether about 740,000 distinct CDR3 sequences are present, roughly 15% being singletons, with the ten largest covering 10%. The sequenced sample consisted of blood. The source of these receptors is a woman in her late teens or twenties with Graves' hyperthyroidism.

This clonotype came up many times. CDR3 sequence (DNA): TGTGCCAGCAGCCAAGACCCGGGACCACAATACGAGCAGTACTTC. Its protein product is CASSQDPGPQYEQYF. The chain couples TRBV3-1 to TRBJ2-7; D tentatively fits TRBD1 or TRBD2 (5 bases each). CDR3 size: 15 residues. Germline V CDR1 and CDR2: LGHDT, YNNKEL (reference sequence). Trimming left V 0 bases short and J 4 bases short, with 13 bases between.

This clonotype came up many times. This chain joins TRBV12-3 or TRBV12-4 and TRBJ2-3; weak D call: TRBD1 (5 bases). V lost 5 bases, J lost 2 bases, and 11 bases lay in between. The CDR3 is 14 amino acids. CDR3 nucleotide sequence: TGTGCCAGCAGTCGACAGCCTCCCACAGATACGCAGTATTTT. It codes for CASSRQPPTDTQYF.

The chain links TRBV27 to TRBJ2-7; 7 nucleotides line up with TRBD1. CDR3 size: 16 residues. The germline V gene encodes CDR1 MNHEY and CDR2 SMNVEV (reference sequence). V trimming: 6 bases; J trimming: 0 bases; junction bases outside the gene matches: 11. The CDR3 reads CASSLTGQTTSYEQYF. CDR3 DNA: TGTGCCAGCAGCCTCACGGGACAGACTACCTCCTACGAGCAGTACTTC.

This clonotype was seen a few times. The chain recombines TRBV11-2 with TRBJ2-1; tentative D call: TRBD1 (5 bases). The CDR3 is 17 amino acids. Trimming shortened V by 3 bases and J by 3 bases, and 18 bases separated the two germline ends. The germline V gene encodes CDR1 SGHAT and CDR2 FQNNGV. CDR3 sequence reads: CASSLWPWGLFYNEQFF. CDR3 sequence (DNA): TGTGCCAGCAGCTTGTGGCCGTGGGGCCTCTTCTACAATGAGCAGTTCTTC.

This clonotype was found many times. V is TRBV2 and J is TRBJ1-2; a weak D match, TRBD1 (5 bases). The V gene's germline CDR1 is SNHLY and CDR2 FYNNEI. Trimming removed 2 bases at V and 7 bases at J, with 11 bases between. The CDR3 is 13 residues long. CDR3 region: CASSEWGSGGYTF. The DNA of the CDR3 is TGTGCCAGCAGTGAATGGGGGAGTGGTGGCTACACCTTC.

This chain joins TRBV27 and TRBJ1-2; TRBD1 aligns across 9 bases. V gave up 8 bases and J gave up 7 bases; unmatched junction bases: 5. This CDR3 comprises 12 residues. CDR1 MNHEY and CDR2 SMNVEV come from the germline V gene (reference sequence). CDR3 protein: CASPDRGGGYTF. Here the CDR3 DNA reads TGTGCCAGCCCTGACAGGGGGGGTGGCTACACCTTC.

This CDR3 is CSPRTSGNKTGELFF. The CDR3 DNA reads as TGCAGCCCGAGGACTAGCGGGAACAAGACCGGGGAGCTGTTTTTT. This chain uses TRBV29-1 with TRBJ2-2, with 12 nucleotides matching TRBD2. V was pared by 8 bases and J by 5 bases, with 9 bases of the junction left unmatched. CDR1 SQVTM and CDR2 ANQGSEA come from the germline V gene. The CDR3 loop spans 15 amino acids.

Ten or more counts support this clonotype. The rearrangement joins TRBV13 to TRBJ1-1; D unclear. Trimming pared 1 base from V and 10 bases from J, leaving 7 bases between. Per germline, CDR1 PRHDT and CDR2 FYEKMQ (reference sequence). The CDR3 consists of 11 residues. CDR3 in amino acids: CASSLDRGAFF. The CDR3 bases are TGTGCCAGCAGCTTAGACAGAGGAGCTTTCTTT. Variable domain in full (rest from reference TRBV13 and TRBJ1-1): AAGVIQSPRHLIKEKRETATLKCYPIPRHDTVYWYQQGPGQDPQFLISFYEKMQSDKGSIPDRFSAQQFSDYHSELNMSSLELGDSALYFCASSLDRGAFFGQGTRLTVV.

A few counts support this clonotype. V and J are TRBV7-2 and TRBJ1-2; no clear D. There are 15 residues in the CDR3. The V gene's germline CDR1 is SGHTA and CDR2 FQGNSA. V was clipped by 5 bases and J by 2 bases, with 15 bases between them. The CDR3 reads CASSPLWGENYGYTF. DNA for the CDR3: TGTGCCAGCAGCCCGTTGTGGGGAGAGAACTATGGCTACACCTTC.

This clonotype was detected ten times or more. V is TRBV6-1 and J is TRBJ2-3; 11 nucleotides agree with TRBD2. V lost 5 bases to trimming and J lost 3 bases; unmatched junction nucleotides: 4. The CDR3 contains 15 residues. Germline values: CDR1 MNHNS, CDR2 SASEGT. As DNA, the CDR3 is TGTGCCAGCAGTCGACTAGCGGGATGGACAGATACGCAGTATTTT. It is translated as CASSRLAGWTDTQYF.

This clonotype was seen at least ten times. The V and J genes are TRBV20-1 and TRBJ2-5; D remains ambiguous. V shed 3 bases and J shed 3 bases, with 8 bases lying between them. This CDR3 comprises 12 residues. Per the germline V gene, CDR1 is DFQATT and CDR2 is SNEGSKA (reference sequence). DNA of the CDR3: TGCAGTGCTAGGTTCGCGAAAGAGACCCAGTACTTC. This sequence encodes CSARFAKETQYF.

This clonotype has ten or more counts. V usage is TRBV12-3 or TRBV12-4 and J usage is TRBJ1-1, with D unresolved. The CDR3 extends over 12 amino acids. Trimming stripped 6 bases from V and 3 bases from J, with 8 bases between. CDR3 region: CASSRLDTEAFF. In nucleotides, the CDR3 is TGTGCCAGCAGCCGTTTGGACACTGAAGCTTTCTTT.

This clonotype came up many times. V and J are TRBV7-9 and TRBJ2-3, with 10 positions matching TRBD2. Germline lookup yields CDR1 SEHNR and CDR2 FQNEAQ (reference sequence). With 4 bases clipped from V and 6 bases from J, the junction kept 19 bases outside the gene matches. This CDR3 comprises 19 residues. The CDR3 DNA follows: TGTGCCAGCAGCTCCTACTACTCTAGCGGGAGTCAGTTGGCGGATACGCAGTATTTT. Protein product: CASSSYYSSGSQLADTQYF.

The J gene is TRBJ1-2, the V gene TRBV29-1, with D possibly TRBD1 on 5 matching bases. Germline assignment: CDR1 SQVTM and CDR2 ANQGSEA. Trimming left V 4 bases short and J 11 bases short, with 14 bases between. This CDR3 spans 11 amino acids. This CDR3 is CSVGPGTFYTF. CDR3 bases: TGCAGCGTTGGACCCGGGACGTTTTACACCTTC.

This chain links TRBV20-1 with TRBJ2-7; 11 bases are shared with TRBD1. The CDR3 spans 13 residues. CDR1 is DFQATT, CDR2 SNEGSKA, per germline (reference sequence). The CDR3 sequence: CSVRTGGPYEQYF. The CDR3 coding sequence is TGCAGCGTTAGGACAGGGGGCCCATACGAGCAGTACTTC.

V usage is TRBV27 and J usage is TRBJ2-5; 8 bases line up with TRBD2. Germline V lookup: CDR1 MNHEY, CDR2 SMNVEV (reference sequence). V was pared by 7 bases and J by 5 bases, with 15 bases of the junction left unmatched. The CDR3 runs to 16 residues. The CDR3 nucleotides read TGTGCCAGCACCAAAAAACGCCCGGGCGGGGGGGAGACCCAGTACTTC. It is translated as CASTKKRPGGGETQYF.

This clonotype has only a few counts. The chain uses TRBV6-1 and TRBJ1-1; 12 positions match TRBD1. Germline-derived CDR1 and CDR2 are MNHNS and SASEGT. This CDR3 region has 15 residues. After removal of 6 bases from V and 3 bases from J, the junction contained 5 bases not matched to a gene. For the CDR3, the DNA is TGTGCCAGCAGGGGACAGGGGGCCGGGGACACTGAAGCTTTCTTT. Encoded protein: CASRGQGAGDTEAFF.